This entry lists 4 T cell receptor beta chains sequenced from one sample in a study of response to subunit inactivated influenza vaccine. A single record per CDR3 protein comes from TCRdb applying MiXCR to the RT-PCR reads. There are approximately 250,000 distinct CDR3 sequences in the sample; 12% occur only once, and 7.8% lies in the top ten. Sequencing was performed on non-naive T cells sorted from PBMCs, taken less than 15 days before vaccination. The source is a man aged 50-59 years who received an inactivated influenza vaccine.

The sample holds a few counts of this clonotype. J is TRBJ2-2 and V is TRBV29-1, with 9 bases that match TRBD1. The germline CDR1 and CDR2 sequences are SQVTM and ANQGSEA. The trim removed 7 bases at V and 6 bases at J, leaving 6 bases unmatched. There are 13 residues in the CDR3. CDR3 sequence: CSAPGQGSGELFF. The CDR3 DNA sequence: TGCAGCGCACCGGGACAGGGATCCGGGGAGCTGTTTTTT.

This clonotype occurred many times. The rearrangement joins TRBV7-2 to TRBJ1-2, with D possibly TRBD1 on 5 matching bases. V was clipped by 5 bases and J by 4 bases, with 14 bases between them. CDR3 length equals 14 residues. Germline V CDR1 and CDR2: SGHTA, FQGNSA. The CDR3, as DNA: TGTGCCAGCAGCCCCGGGCGGGGGGGCTATGGCTACACCTTC. It encodes CASSPGRGGYGYTF.

V gene TRBV18 combines with J gene TRBJ2-1; D gene uncertain. CDR3 length: 14 residues. CDR1 and CDR2 from the germline V gene are KGHSH and LQKENI. The germline V and J ends were trimmed by 0 bases and 10 bases, with 13 bases remaining between them. The CDR3 is CASSPPGSSKEQFF. The DNA of the CDR3 is TGTGCCAGCTCACCACCGGGTAGTAGCAAGGAGCAGTTCTTC.

This clonotype appeared a few times. J is TRBJ1-4 and V is TRBV18; D perhaps matches TRBD1 (6 bases). Per the germline V gene, CDR1 is KGHSH and CDR2 is LQKENI. This CDR3 has 19 amino acids. V was trimmed by 0 bases and J by 2 bases, leaving 19 bases between them. CDR3 DNA: TGTGCCAGCTCACCACCCACGGGGGCCGGTGGCGGGACTAATGAAAAACTGTTTTTT. Amino acids: CASSPPTGAGGGTNEKLFF.